The 32 T cell receptor beta chains below come from one sample, sequenced in a study of T cell repertoires in cytomegalovirus infection (dated by TCRdb to about 2019). The sample was run on an Illumina HiSeq 1500. TCRdb handled the public reads itself, with Q25 trimming in fastp and clone calling in MiXCR, and kept productive beta chains. A single entry per CDR3 protein holds the most common genes and DNA from its merged rows. The table for this sample lists 400,000 to 550,000 distinct CDR3 sequences; around 11% of them were counted only once. The ten largest clonotypes hold roughly 10% of the sample. What was sequenced was PBMCs. These receptors were taken from a human donor in good health (CMV status not recorded). Some clones in this sample may be carry-over from other donors' samples.

This clonotype was found many times. The chain couples TRBV7-3 to TRBJ2-3, with TRBD2 identical over 8 bases. J gave up 0 bases and V 0 bases, and 2 bases lay outside the gene matches. Germline V gives CDR1 SGHTA, CDR2 FQGTGA. The CDR3 is made up of 16 amino acids. The CDR3 DNA follows: TGTGCCAGCAGCTTAACTAGCGGGATTAGCACAGATACGCAGTATTTT. It translates to CASSLTSGISTDTQYF.

Many counts were recorded for this clonotype. This sequence joins TRBV30 and TRBJ1-1, with 7 positions matching TRBD1. Germline loops: CDR1 GTSNPN, CDR2 SVGIG (reference sequence). This CDR3 has 13 amino acids. V dropped 3 bases and J dropped 7; count of bases not matched to a gene: 8. DNA for the CDR3: TGTGCCTGGAGGACAGGGCTTGGAAGTGAAGCTTTCTTT. Encoded protein: CAWRTGLGSEAFF. The full variable domain, in which reference TRBV30 and TRBJ1-1 provide the parts outside the CDR3, is SQTIHQWPATLVQPVGSPLSLECTVEGTSNPNLYWYRQAAGRGLQLLFYSVGIGQISSEVPQNLSASRPQDRQFILSSKKLLLSDSGFYLCAWRTGLGSEAFFGQGTRLTVV.

This clonotype was picked up a small number of times. The gene calls are TRBV20-1 and TRBJ2-7; 9 bases are shared with TRBD2. V dropped 0 bases and J dropped 4; count of bases not matched to a gene: 7. CDR3 size: 15 residues. Germline-derived CDR1 and CDR2 are DFQATT and SNEGSKA (reference sequence). Here the CDR3 DNA reads TGCAGTGCTAGAGATTACCGGACTAGCGCTTACGAGCAGTACTTC. It specifies CSARDYRTSAYEQYF.

This clonotype was recorded many times. V usage is TRBV7-2 and J usage is TRBJ2-2; 8 bases align to TRBD2. V gave up 3 bases and J gave up 4 bases; unmatched junction bases: 7. This CDR3 spans 16 amino acids. Germline V lookup: CDR1 SGHTA, CDR2 FQGNSA. The CDR3 here is CASSFQSGTSTGELFF. In DNA form, the CDR3 reads TGTGCCAGCAGCTTCCAATCCGGGACTAGCACCGGGGAGCTGTTTTTT.

This clonotype was counted many times. The V call is TRBV28, the J call TRBJ2-7, with 7 positions matching TRBD2. The J segment lost 0 bases and the V segment lost 2 bases, leaving 4 bases of the junction unmatched. The length of the CDR3 is 15 residues. The V gene's germline CDR1 is MDHEN and CDR2 SYDVKM. The CDR3 here is CASSLSGIPSYEQYF. The CDR3 bases are TGTGCCAGCAGTTTAAGCGGGATCCCCTCCTACGAGCAGTACTTC.

This clonotype was observed many times. The chain combines TRBV19 with TRBJ1-1; a possible D gene is TRBD1 (5 bases). Trimming took 9 bases from V and 1 from J, leaving 12 bases between them. Germline CDR1 LNHDA, CDR2 SQIVND (reference sequence). This CDR3 contains 13 residues. The CDR3 sequence is CASSITGNTEAFF. For the CDR3, the DNA is TGTGCCAGCAGCATCACAGGGAACACTGAAGCTTTCTTT.

This clonotype was recorded many times. V is TRBV9 and J is TRBJ2-3; 9 positions agree with TRBD2. Germline V gene lookup returns CDR1 SGDLS and CDR2 YYNGEE. This CDR3 is built from 18 residues. Trimming cost V 4 bases and J 0 bases; bases outside gene matches: 12. In DNA form, the CDR3 reads TGTGCCAGCAGCCTAAGGCGGGGGGGCGATAGTAGCACAGATACGCAGTATTTT. Protein sequence: CASSLRRGGDSSTDTQYF. Looking up the rest from reference TRBV9 and TRBJ2-3 gives the full variable domain: DSGVTQTPKHLITATGQRVTLRCSPRSGDLSVYWYQQSLDQGLQFLIQYYNGEERAKGNILERFSAQQFPDLHSELNLSSLELGDSALYFCASSLRRGGDSSTDTQYFGPGTRLTVL.

In its sample, this clonotype was seen many times. The V call is TRBV28, the J call TRBJ2-1; 9 nucleotides line up with TRBD2. This CDR3 contains 17 residues. In germline, CDR1 is MDHEN, CDR2 SYDVKM. Unmatched junction bases numbered 12, after V lost 2 bases and J lost 7 bases. The CDR3 spells CASSLPDGAGGGNEQFF. Written as DNA, the CDR3 is TGTGCCAGCAGTTTACCCGATGGGGCGGGAGGGGGAAATGAGCAGTTCTTC.

This chain joins TRBV29-1 and TRBJ1-5; D ambiguous. V was pared by 4 bases and J by 3 bases, with 7 bases between. Germline CDR1 is SQVTM and CDR2 is ANQGSEA. The CDR3 sequence is 12 residues long. Here the CDR3 DNA reads TGCAGCGTTGGGGAGCCCAATCAGCCCCAGCATTTT. Amino acids: CSVGEPNQPQHF.

This clonotype came up many times. The chain joins TRBV4-2 to TRBJ2-7; D gene uncertain. The CDR3 has 13 residues. CDR1 and CDR2 from the germline V gene are LGHNA and YNFKEQ. The V gene lost 1 base and the J gene lost 0 bases, with 4 bases spanning the gap. CDR3 amino acids: CASSQVSSYEQYF. The CDR3 DNA reads TGTGCCAGCAGCCAAGTAAGCTCCTACGAGCAGTACTTC.

V is TRBV7-9 and J is TRBJ2-7; perhaps TRBD2 as D (7 bases). The CDR3 sequence is 14 residues long. V was shortened by 8 bases and J by 2 bases, with 16 bases between the two germline ends. Germline loops: CDR1 SEHNR, CDR2 FQNEAQ (reference sequence). The CDR3 loop reads CASGGAGNAYEQYF. The CDR3 bases are TGTGCCAGCGGGGGGGCAGGGAATGCCTACGAGCAGTACTTC. The full variable domain, completed using reference TRBV7-9 and TRBJ2-7, is DTGVSQNPRHKITKRGQNVTFRCDPISEHNRLYWYRQTLGQGPEFLTYFQNEAQLEKSRLLSDRFSAERPKGSFSTLEIQRTEQGDSAMYLCASGGAGNAYEQYFGPGTRLTVT.

This clonotype was seen at least ten times. The chain couples TRBV7-9 to TRBJ2-1; maybe TRBD1 (5 bases). V was shortened by 3 bases and J by 5 bases, with 8 bases between the two germline ends. The V gene's germline CDR1 is SEHNR and CDR2 FQNEAQ (reference sequence). This CDR3 contains 13 residues. The CDR3 here is CASSFSRDNEQFF. As DNA, the CDR3 is TGTGCCAGCAGCTTTTCCAGGGACAATGAGCAGTTCTTC. Using reference TRBV7-9 and TRBJ2-1 for the parts outside the CDR3, the full variable domain is DTGVSQNPRHKITKRGQNVTFRCDPISEHNRLYWYRQTLGQGPEFLTYFQNEAQLEKSRLLSDRFSAERPKGSFSTLEIQRTEQGDSAMYLCASSFSRDNEQFFGPGTRLTVL.

This clonotype was seen ten or more times. The V gene is TRBV7-9, the J gene TRBJ1-3, with D perhaps TRBD1 (5 bases). The V gene's germline CDR1 is SEHNR and CDR2 FQNEAQ (reference sequence). Trimming pared 3 bases from V and 4 bases from J, leaving 10 bases between. This CDR3 has 14 amino acids. The CDR3 nucleotides read TGTGCCAGCAGCTTGCGGGGCGGCGGAAACACCATATATTTT. Protein: CASSLRGGGNTIYF.

This clonotype was counted ten times or more. This sequence joins TRBV7-2 and TRBJ2-7, with 13 bases lining up with TRBD2. The CDR3 is 13 amino acids. V lost 6 bases, J lost 6 bases, and 2 bases stayed unmatched. Germline CDR1 is SGHTA and CDR2 is FQGNSA. CDR3 DNA sequence: TGTGCCAGCAGACTAGCGGGAGGGCTCGAGCAGTACTTC. This translates into CASRLAGGLEQYF.

This clonotype was found many times. The J gene is TRBJ2-2, the V gene TRBV6-1, with D possibly being TRBD1 or TRBD2 (5 bases each). The CDR3 consists of 12 residues. CDR1 MNHNS and CDR2 SASEGT come from the germline V gene. V lost 6 bases and J lost 5, with 7 bases in between. CDR3 coding DNA: TGTGCCAGCAGGGGGGTGACCGGGGAGCTGTTTTTT. This translates into CASRGVTGELFF.

At least ten counts were recorded for this clonotype. The V gene is TRBV2, the J gene TRBJ2-1, with D possibly TRBD2 on 6 matching bases. Germline V gene data show CDR1 as SNHLY and CDR2 as FYNNEI. V was clipped by 6 bases and J by 10 bases, with 19 bases between them. The CDR3 consists of 14 residues. This chain's CDR3 is CASRPRTSGGEQFF. The CDR3 bases are TGTGCCAGCAGACCCCGGACATCTGGAGGGGAGCAGTTCTTC.

About this clonotype itself: A much larger clone lies a single base off, so this may be a read error. CDR3 in amino acids: CASSLQPGGPSTRELFF. CDR3 bases: TGCGCCAGCAGCTTACAGCCGGGGGGGCCCTCCACCAGGGAGCTGTTTTTT. This chain uses TRBV5-1 with TRBJ2-2; 8 bases line up with TRBD2. This CDR3 region has 17 residues. Germline V gene sequence: CDR1 SGHRS, CDR2 YFSETQ.

V gene TRBV19 combines with J gene TRBJ1-5; D is unclear. Germline V lookup: CDR1 LNHDA, CDR2 SQIVND (reference sequence). V was clipped by 2 bases and J by 4 bases, with 9 bases between them. The CDR3 is 14 residues long. CDR3 sequence reads: CASSIKARNQPQHF. As DNA, the CDR3 is TGTGCCAGTAGTATAAAGGCGCGGAATCAGCCCCAGCATTTT.

This clonotype was seen many times. V gene TRBV2 combines with J gene TRBJ2-1; 13 nucleotides agree with TRBD2. Germline CDR1 is SNHLY and CDR2 is FYNNEI. V shed 5 bases and J 0 bases; nucleotides not matched to a gene: 10. The CDR3 consists of 19 residues. CDR3 loop: CASSHGLAGDDSSYNEQFF. CDR3 nucleotide sequence: TGTGCCAGCAGTCACGGACTAGCGGGAGACGATAGCTCCTACAATGAGCAGTTCTTC.

This clonotype was detected only a few times. The rearrangement links TRBV5-5 to TRBJ2-2, with D perhaps matching TRBD2 (5 bases). V was pared by 0 bases and J by 4 bases, with 10 bases between. CDR1 and CDR2 (germline): SGHKS, YYEKEE (reference sequence). CDR3 length: 15 amino acids. CDR3 DNA sequence: TGTGCCAGCAGCTTGGAGGGCGCGGGCACCGGGGAGCTGTTTTTT. Protein sequence: CASSLEGAGTGELFF.

Turning to this clonotype: At one end, the junction sequence differs from germline, possibly due to a read error. V and J are TRBV14 and TRBJ1-5; tentative D call: TRBD1 (5 bases). The germline V gene encodes CDR1 SGHDN and CDR2 FVKESK. The CDR3 has 13 residues. The CDR3 DNA reads as TGTGCCAGCTGCCAAGGGTCGCGGGGCCCCCAGCATTTT. Protein: CASCQGSRGPQHF.

In this sample, this clonotype turned up a few times. The chain couples TRBV27 to TRBJ2-5, with D unresolved. The germline V and J ends were trimmed by 5 bases and 5 bases, with 15 bases remaining between them. CDR1 and CDR2 (germline): MNHEY, SMNVEV (reference sequence). The CDR3 has 14 amino acids. CDR3 sequence: CASSIRLMGETQYF. CDR3 bases: TGTGCCAGCAGTATCCGACTCATGGGGGAGACCCAGTACTTC.

The chain employs TRBV5-6 and TRBJ2-2, with unresolved D. Germline lookup yields CDR1 SGHDT and CDR2 YYEEEE. V was trimmed by 4 bases and J by 2 bases, leaving 9 bases between them. This CDR3 comprises 14 residues. The CDR3 DNA reads as TGTGCCAGCAGCGCATGGTATAACACCGGGGAGCTGTTTTTT. Amino acid sequence: CASSAWYNTGELFF.

This clonotype occurred a few times. This chain uses TRBV27 with TRBJ1-1; TRBD1 is a possible D gene (5 bases). The CDR3 runs to 14 residues. V was clipped by 6 bases and J by 7 bases, with 18 bases between them. Germline V gives CDR1 MNHEY, CDR2 SMNVEV (reference sequence). In DNA, the CDR3 is TGTGCCAGCAGCGATACCCTCGGGGCCGTTGAAGCTTTCTTT. It yields the protein CASSDTLGAVEAFF.

The chain carries TRBV2 and TRBJ2-7; 14 nucleotides align to TRBD2. The germline gives CDR1 SNHLY, CDR2 FYNNEI. The CDR3 has 12 amino acids. The J segment lost 12 bases and the V segment lost 6 bases, leaving 4 bases of the junction unmatched. CDR3 DNA: TGTGCCAGCAGGGAGGGACTAGCGGGGGTGTACTTC. Its translation is CASREGLAGVYF. Full variable domain (remainder filled in from reference TRBV2 and TRBJ2-7): EPEVTQTPSHQVTQMGQEVILRCVPISNHLYFYWYRQILGQKVEFLVSFYNNEISEKSEIFDDQFSVERPDGSNFTLKIRSTKLEDSAMYFCASREGLAGVYFGPGTRLTVT.

This clonotype was counted ten times or more. The chain joins TRBV28 to TRBJ2-1; 14 bases agree with TRBD2. This CDR3 is built from 17 residues. CDR1 and CDR2 (germline): MDHEN, SYDVKM. V trimming: 5 bases; J trimming: 9 bases; junction bases outside the gene matches: 12. The chain's CDR3 is CASSLPPGLAGVGEQFF. The CDR3 nucleotides are TGTGCCAGCAGTCTTCCGCCGGGACTAGCGGGAGTGGGTGAGCAGTTCTTC.

This clonotype has a handful of counts. J is TRBJ2-2 and V is TRBV30; TRBD2 matches at 7 bases. The CDR3 has 14 amino acids. Germline-derived CDR1 and CDR2 are GTSNPN and SVGIG (reference sequence). The J segment lost 7 bases and the V segment lost 3 bases, leaving 8 bases of the junction unmatched. Here the CDR3 DNA reads TGTGCCTGGAGCCTGGGACTATTAGACGGGGAGCTGTTTTTT. The encoded protein is CAWSLGLLDGELFF.

This clonotype occurred many times. This chain joins TRBV7-9 and TRBJ1-1; possible D gene TRBD1, 5 bases. Germline V gene data show CDR1 as SEHNR and CDR2 as FQNEAQ (reference sequence). Trimming cost V 7 bases and J 0 bases, with 12 bases left between them. The CDR3 is 14 residues long. DNA for the CDR3: TGTGCCAGCATGGGGCAGACCATGAACACTGAAGCTTTCTTT. Its translation: CASMGQTMNTEAFF.

This clonotype was recorded at least ten times. This sequence joins TRBV4-1 and TRBJ2-7; D is undetermined. The CDR3 consists of 17 residues. Trimming pared 2 bases from V and 2 bases from J, leaving 19 bases between. Looked up from germline, CDR1 is MGHRA and CDR2 is YSYEKL. The CDR3: CASSQIETVQHAYEQYF. The CDR3, as DNA: TGCGCCAGCAGCCAAATTGAAACAGTACAACATGCCTACGAGCAGTACTTC.

This clonotype appeared many times. The chain carries TRBV25-1 and TRBJ2-3, with 11 bases fitting TRBD2. Per the germline V gene, CDR1 is MGHDK and CDR2 is SYGVNS. CDR3 length: 16 amino acids. V was pared by 2 bases and J by 2 bases, with 3 bases of the junction left unmatched. The CDR3 DNA reads TGTGCCAGCAGTGAAATGACTAGCGGGATCACAGATACGCAGTATTTT. This gives the protein CASSEMTSGITDTQYF.

This clonotype was observed many times. This chain uses TRBV20-1 with TRBJ2-7; TRBD2 matches 8 bases. V shed 2 bases and J 4 bases; nucleotides not matched to a gene: 4. Per germline, CDR1 DFQATT and CDR2 SNEGSKA (reference sequence). The CDR3 totals 13 residues. Here the CDR3 DNA reads TGCAGTGCTAGATCGAGCGGGAGATACGAGCAGTACTTC. It is translated as CSARSSGRYEQYF.

Comment on this clonotype: A read error may produce the germline difference seen at one junction end. V gene TRBV28 combines with J gene TRBJ2-1, with unresolved D. This CDR3 is 12 amino acids long. Germline V gene sequence: CDR1 MDHEN, CDR2 SYDVKM. CDR3 protein: CASSSGDSIAVF. CDR3 in DNA: TGTGCCAGCAGTTCAGGCGACTCAATAGCAGTCTTC.